This T cell receptor (beta chain) was found in a study of blood T cell repertoires in COVID-19. On the study more broadly: Sites in the United States, Italy and Spain provided acute and convalescent COVID-19 samples. The analysed material was cDNA or gDNA that came from T cells, B-cell-depleted T cells, or PBMCs.

This table comes from immunoSEQ multiplex PCR, and its TCRdb copy is limited to in-frame clones, with some not included. The sample consists of roughly 70,000 clones, 65% to 85% of them appearing once. This clone has more than one count but fewer than ten. Germline CDR1 SGHAT, CDR2 FQNNGV. The junction had 8 bases not matched to a gene; V was cut back by 3 bases and J by 0 bases. CDR3 length: 19 residues. Sequences were obtained from peripheral blood. The chain recombines TRBV11-2 with TRBJ2-4, with 13 nucleotides matching TRBD2. This receptor was identified in a man aged 55 to 70 with COVID-19, enrolled during active disease. The CDR3 reads CASSFRGTSGILAKNIQYF. CDR3 DNA: TGTGCCAGCAGCTTTCGGGGGACTAGCGGGATCTTAGCCAAAAACATTCAGTACTTC.